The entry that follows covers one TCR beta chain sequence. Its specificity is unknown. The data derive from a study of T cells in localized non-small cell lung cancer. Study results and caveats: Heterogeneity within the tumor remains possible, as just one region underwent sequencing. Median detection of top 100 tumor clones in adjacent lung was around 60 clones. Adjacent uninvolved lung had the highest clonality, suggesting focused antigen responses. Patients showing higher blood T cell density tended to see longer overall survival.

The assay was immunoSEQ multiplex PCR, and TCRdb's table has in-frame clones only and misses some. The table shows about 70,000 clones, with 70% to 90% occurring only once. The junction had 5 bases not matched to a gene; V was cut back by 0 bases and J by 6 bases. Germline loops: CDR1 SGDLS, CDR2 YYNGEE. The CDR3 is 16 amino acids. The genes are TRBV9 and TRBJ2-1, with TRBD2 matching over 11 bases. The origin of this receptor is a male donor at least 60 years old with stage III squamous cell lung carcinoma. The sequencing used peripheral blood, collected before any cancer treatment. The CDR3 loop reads CASSVEASGGFNEQFF. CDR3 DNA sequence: TGTGCCAGCAGCGTAGAGGCTAGCGGGGGGTTCAATGAGCAGTTCTTC.